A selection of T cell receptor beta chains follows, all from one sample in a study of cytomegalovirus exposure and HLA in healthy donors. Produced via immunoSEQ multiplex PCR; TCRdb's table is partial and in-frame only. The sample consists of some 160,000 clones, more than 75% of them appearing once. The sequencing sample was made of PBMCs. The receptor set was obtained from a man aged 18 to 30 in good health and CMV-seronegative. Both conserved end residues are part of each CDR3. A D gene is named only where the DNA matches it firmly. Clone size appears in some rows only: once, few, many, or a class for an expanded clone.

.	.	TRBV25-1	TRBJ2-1	TGTGCCAGCAGTGAGGGCCTAATTTACAATGAGCAGTTCTTC	CASSEGLIYNEQFF
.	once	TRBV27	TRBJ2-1	TGTGCCAGCAGTTTATTGGATCGGGCAGGACTCTCCTACAATGAGCAGTTCTTC	CASSLLDRAGLSYNEQFF
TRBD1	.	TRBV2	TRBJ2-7	TGTGCCATACTCTCGGGACAGGGGGCCTACGAGCAGTACTTC	CAILSGQGAYEQYF
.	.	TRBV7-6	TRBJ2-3	TGTGCCAGCAGCTTAGCTGATCCTACCACAGATACGCAGTATTTT	CASSLADPTTDTQYF
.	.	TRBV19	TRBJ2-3	TGTGCCAGTAGTGCCGTAGTCTCAGATACGCAGTATTTT	CASSAVVSDTQYF
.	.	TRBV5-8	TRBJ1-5	TGTGCCAGCAGCTTGGTGCGCGGTGTGGGCAATCAGCCCCAGCATTTT	CASSLVRGVGNQPQHF
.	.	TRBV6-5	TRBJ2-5	TGTGCCAGCAGTTACTCCAGGGGGGAGGAGGAGACCCAGTACTTC	CASSYSRGEEETQYF
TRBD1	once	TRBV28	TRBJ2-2	TGTGCCAGCGTGGACAGGGGCAACACCGGGGAGCTGTTTTTT	CASVDRGNTGELFF
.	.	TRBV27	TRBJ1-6	TGTGCCAGCAGTTCCCCCGGATCGGGGGGTTCACCCCTCCACTTT	CASSSPGSGGSPLHF
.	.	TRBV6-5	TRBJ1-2	TGTGCCAGCAGTCTCGGGGGAGCAAACTATGGCTACACCTTC	CASSLGGANYGYTF
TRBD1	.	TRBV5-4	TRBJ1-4	TGTGCCAGCACTAAAGACAGGGGGCGGGAAAAACTGTTTTTT	CASTKDRGREKLFF
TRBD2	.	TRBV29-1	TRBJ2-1	TGCAGCGTTGAGGGGGGACTAGCGCGGAGCTCCTACAATGAGCAGTTCTTC	CSVEGGLARSSYNEQFF
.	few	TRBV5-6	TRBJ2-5	TGTGCCGGATGGAAGGCCGGGGAGACCCAGTACTTC	CAGWKAGETQYF
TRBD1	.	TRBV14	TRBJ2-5	TGTGCCAGCAGCCACGTTAGGGGGCTGGGAGAGACCCAGTACTTC	CASSHVRGLGETQYF
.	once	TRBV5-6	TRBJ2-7	TGTGCCAGCAGCTTGGGAGGAGAAATCTCCTACGAGCAGTACTTC	CASSLGGEISYEQYF
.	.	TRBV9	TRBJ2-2	TGTGCCAGCAGCGCGAGACAGAACACCGGGGAGCTGTTTTTT	CASSARQNTGELFF
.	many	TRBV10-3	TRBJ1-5	TGTGCCATCAGTGAGTCGGGACTCTCAGGTGAGCAGCCCCAGCATTTT	CAISESGLSGEQPQHF
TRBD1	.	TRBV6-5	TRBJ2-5	TGTGCCAGCAGCCCGAAAACAGGGGCAATCATGACCCAGTACTTC	CASSPKTGAIMTQYF
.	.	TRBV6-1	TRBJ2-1	TGTGCCAGCATTGGGGAGAGCTACAATGAGCAGTTCTTC	CASIGESYNEQFF
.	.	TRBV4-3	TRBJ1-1	TGCGCCAGCAGCCAAGATTCAGGATTTGGGGCCACTGAAGCTTTCTTT	CASSQDSGFGATEAFF